The clone carrying this T cell receptor beta chain was seen only a few times. An end of the junction does not agree with germline; a read error may underlie this. The germline CDR1 and CDR2 sequences are LGHNA and YSLEER. CDR3 length: 17 residues. Extraction yielded total RNA from whole blood (unfractionated). Individual cDNA molecules each carried unique molecular identifiers attached by the library. In the study's own analysis: From about 20,000 to 690,000 TCRs were found per sample, with a median of 95,638. One entry per CDR3 protein results from TCRdb running MiXCR on the reads. It is TCRdb's table, rather than the study itself, that gives the V and J calls and clone size. The table has about 120,000 distinct CDR3 sequences, 8% to 9.5% seen once; the top ten hold 1.4%. This record belongs to a study of human T cells and chemical hapten exposure.

The source of this sequence is a human donor in good health. Some clones in this sample may be carry-over from other donors' samples. This chain joins TRBV4-3 and TRBJ1-6, with D unclear. The sequenced sample consisted of whole blood. Here the CDR3 reads CASSQGAGDLTYSPLHF. Written as DNA, the CDR3 is TGCGCCAGCAGCCAAGGGGCAGGTGACCTAACCTATTCTCCCCTCCACTTT.